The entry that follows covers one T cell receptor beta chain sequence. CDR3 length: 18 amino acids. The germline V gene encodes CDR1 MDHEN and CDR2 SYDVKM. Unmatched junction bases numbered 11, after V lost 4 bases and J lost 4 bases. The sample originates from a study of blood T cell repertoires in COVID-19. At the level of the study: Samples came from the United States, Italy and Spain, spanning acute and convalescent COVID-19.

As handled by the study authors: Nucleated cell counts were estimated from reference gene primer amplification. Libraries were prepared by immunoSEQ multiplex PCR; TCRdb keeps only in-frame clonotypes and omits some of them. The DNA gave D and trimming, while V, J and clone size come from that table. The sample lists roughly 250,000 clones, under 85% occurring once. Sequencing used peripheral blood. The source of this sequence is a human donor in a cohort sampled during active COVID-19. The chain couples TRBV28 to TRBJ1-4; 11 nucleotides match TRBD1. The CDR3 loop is CASSSPLGQGASNEKLFF. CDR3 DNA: TGTGCCAGCAGTTCCCCTCTAGGACAGGGGGCAAGTAATGAAAAACTGTTTTTT. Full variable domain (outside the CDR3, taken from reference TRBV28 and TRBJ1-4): DVKVTQSSRYLVKRTGEKVFLECVQDMDHENMFWYRQDPGLGLRLIYFSYDVKMKEKGDIPEGYSVSREKKERFSLILESASTNQTSMYLCASSSPLGQGASNEKLFFGSGTQLSVL.